The table lists the clone carrying this T cell receptor (beta chain) with a few counts. No antigen is known for it. Trimming cost V 2 bases and J 5 bases, with 16 bases left between them. From germline, CDR1 is SGHVS and CDR2 FQNEAQ. There are 16 residues in the CDR3. TCRdb passed the 5' RACE reads through MiXCR, listing each CDR3 protein once. The sample includes under 250,000 distinct CDR3 sequences, 7.5% of them seen just once. This entry comes from a study of identical twins. Findings and limits, study-wide: These conclusions were based on statistical analysis (cross-sectional, not following the same donors).

The data were also submitted as part of a second study, on yellow fever vaccine responses in identical twins.

Sequences were obtained from memory (CD45RO+) T cells sorted from blood. This receptor was identified in a woman aged 18-29 years in good health. The chain carries TRBV7-8 and TRBJ2-1; perhaps TRBD1 as D (5 bases). In DNA form, the CDR3 reads TGTGCCAGCAGCTTAAAGGACACCCGTTTCAACAATGAGCAGTTCTTC. Its protein product is CASSLKDTRFNNEQFF.